The 8 T cell receptor beta chains below were found in one sample sequenced in a study of identical twins. Each CDR3 protein gets one entry after TCRdb re-called the 5' RACE reads with MiXCR. The table has approximately 530,000 distinct CDR3 sequences, 20% to 25% seen once; the top ten hold approximately 0.49%. The same data also contributed to another study, on yellow fever vaccine responses in identical twins.

Sequences were obtained from CD4+ T cells sorted from blood. The source of these receptors is a young woman in good health.

This clonotype has more than one count but fewer than ten. The CDR3 loop reads CASRGLYYEQYF. CDR3 nucleotide sequence: TGTGCCAGCAGGGGACTCTACTACGAGCAGTACTTC. The rearrangement uses TRBV28 and TRBJ2-7, with D tentatively TRBD2 (6 bases). The V gene lost 6 bases and the J gene lost 3 bases, with 9 bases spanning the gap. CDR3 length: 12 residues. Germline-derived CDR1 and CDR2 are MDHEN and SYDVKM. Together with reference TRBV28 and TRBJ2-7, the CDR3 gives the full variable domain: DVKVTQSSRYLVKRTGEKVFLECVQDMDHENMFWYRQDPGLGLRLIYFSYDVKMKEKGDIPEGYSVSREKKERFSLILESASTNQTSMYLCASRGLYYEQYFGPGTRLTVT.

This clonotype was seen more than once but under ten times. The CDR3 reads CASSSSLPGTSNQPQHF. The CDR3 region has the DNA TGTGCCAGCAGCTCTAGCCTCCCCGGGACAAGCAATCAGCCCCAGCATTTT. V usage is TRBV7-9 and J usage is TRBJ1-5; the D gene is possibly TRBD1 (6 bases). The germline CDR1 and CDR2 sequences are SEHNR and FQNEAQ (reference sequence). The CDR3 runs 17 residues. V was clipped by 4 bases and J by 1 base, with 17 bases between them.

This chain uses TRBV5-1 with TRBJ2-7; TRBD2 aligns across 8 bases. CDR1 is SGHRS, CDR2 YFSETQ, per germline. The J segment lost 2 bases and the V segment lost 1 base, leaving 11 bases of the junction unmatched. The CDR3 is made up of 17 amino acids. CDR3 sequence: CASSLQPPTGGPYEQYF. The CDR3 DNA reads TGCGCCAGCAGCTTGCAACCGCCCACGGGAGGGCCCTACGAGCAGTACTTC.

The chain uses TRBV12-3 or TRBV12-4 and TRBJ1-2; the D gene is possibly TRBD1 (5 bases). V shed 0 bases and J shed 7 bases, with 21 bases lying between them. The CDR3 runs 17 residues. The CDR3 here is CASSLAVGQEGRFGYTF. For the CDR3, the DNA is TGTGCCAGCAGTTTAGCGGTCGGTCAGGAGGGGCGTTTTGGCTACACCTTC.

This clonotype was recorded a few times. The chain carries TRBV27 and TRBJ2-5, with D unresolved. The CDR3 consists of 12 residues. From germline, CDR1 is MNHEY and CDR2 SMNVEV (reference sequence). Trimming pared 4 bases from V and 5 bases from J, leaving 8 bases between. The CDR3 DNA follows: TGTGCCAGCAGTTCCCGTTCGGAGACCCAGTACTTC. It translates to CASSSRSETQYF.

This chain joins TRBV5-1 and TRBJ1-2; D remains ambiguous. The V end was cut by 5 bases, the J end by 0 bases, with 14 bases between. The CDR3 totals 15 residues. Germline CDR1 is SGHRS and CDR2 is YFSETQ. Here the CDR3 DNA reads TGCGCCAGCAGATCGCTGAGGTCTTCTAACTATGGCTACACCTTC. Protein: CASRSLRSSNYGYTF.

The genes are TRBV28 and TRBJ2-4, with D unclear. The CDR3 runs to 14 residues. Trimming left V 3 bases short and J 0 bases short, with 6 bases between. Germline assignment: CDR1 MDHEN and CDR2 SYDVKM. In nucleotides, the CDR3 is TGTGCCAGCAGTTTCTGGCTAGCCAAAAACATTCAGTACTTC. Its translation: CASSFWLAKNIQYF. Complete variable domain (other parts from reference TRBV28 and TRBJ2-4): DVKVTQSSRYLVKRTGEKVFLECVQDMDHENMFWYRQDPGLGLRLIYFSYDVKMKEKGDIPEGYSVSREKKERFSLILESASTNQTSMYLCASSFWLAKNIQYFGAGTRLSVL.

About this clonotype: The junction shows a germline mismatch at one end, possibly a read error. The DNA for the CDR3 is TGTGCCAGCAGGGACAGTACGAACACCGGGGAGCCGTTTTTT. It codes for CASRDSTNTGEPFF. V usage is TRBV7-8 and J usage is TRBJ2-2; D is possibly TRBD1 (6 bases). The CDR3 covers 14 residues. Germline V gives CDR1 SGHVS, CDR2 FQNEAQ.